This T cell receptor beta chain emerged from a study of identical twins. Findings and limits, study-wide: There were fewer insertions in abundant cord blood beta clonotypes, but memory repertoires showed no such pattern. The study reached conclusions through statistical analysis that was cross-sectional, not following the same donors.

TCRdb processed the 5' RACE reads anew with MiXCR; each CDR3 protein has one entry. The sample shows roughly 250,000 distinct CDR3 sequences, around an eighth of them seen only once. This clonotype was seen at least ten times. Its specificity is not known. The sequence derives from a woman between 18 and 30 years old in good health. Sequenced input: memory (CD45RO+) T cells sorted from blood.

The CDR3 DNA is TGCGCCAGCAGCTTGGAAGGGAAGGGCAATCAGCCCCAGCATTTT. This gives the protein CASSLEGKGNQPQHF. V is TRBV5-1 and J is TRBJ1-5; D gene ambiguous. Germline V gene sequence: CDR1 SGHRS, CDR2 YFSETQ. This CDR3 comprises 15 residues. V shed 0 bases and J shed 2 bases, with 9 bases lying between them.